This T cell receptor beta chain was recovered during a study of T-cell reconstitution after alpha-beta-depleted transplantation in children. The TCRbeta library was prepared with unique molecular identifiers. TCRdb used MiXCR to reprocess the PCR reads, holding one entry per CDR3 protein. The sample yields around 270,000 distinct CDR3 sequences, around a tenth seen once. About this clonotype: Its antigen is still unknown.

The study's findings and limits: There were reportedly several hundred expanded graft clones from which alpha-beta T cells came about two months after transplant.

Germline V gene data show CDR1 as LGHNA and CDR2 as YSLEER. Losses at the gene ends were 1 base for V and 7 bases for J; bases not matched to a gene: 3. This CDR3 comprises 14 residues. The material was PBMCs, obtained before TCRalphabeta/CD19-depleted stem cell transplant. This chain uses TRBV4-3 with TRBJ2-2, with 7 nucleotides matching TRBD1. The clonotype originates from a boy in the first two years of life with acute myeloid leukemia, due to receive a stem cell transplant. Written as DNA, the CDR3 is TGCGCCAGCAGCCAAGCGACAGGGCGCGGGGAGCTGTTTTTT. This sequence encodes CASSQATGRGELFF.